The next 23 T cell receptor beta chains were all read from a single sample in a study of blood T cell repertoires in COVID-19. Method: immunoSEQ multiplex PCR; TCRdb's copy keeps in-frame clones and lacks some. The sample lists under 250,000 clones, about 90% occurring once. The sequenced sample consisted of peripheral blood. The receptors originated from a man in his sixties with acute or convalescent COVID-19.

The chain is built from TRBV19 and TRBJ2-7; 14 bases line up with TRBD2. With V trimmed by 10 bases and J by 6 bases, 11 bases remained unmatched. The CDR3 consists of 15 residues. Germline CDR1 is LNHDA and CDR2 is SQIVND (reference sequence). The CDR3 region is CATKPTSGRAGEQYF. The CDR3 DNA reads TGTGCCACTAAGCCGACTAGCGGGAGGGCCGGCGAGCAGTACTTC.

The chain has TRBV9 and TRBJ2-7; D is unclear. CDR1 is SGDLS, CDR2 YYNGEE, per germline. The length of the CDR3 is 14 residues. V shed 0 bases and J shed 2 bases, with 9 bases lying between them. This CDR3 reads CASSVGQQAYEQYF. The CDR3 region has the DNA TGTGCCAGCAGCGTAGGTCAGCAGGCCTACGAGCAGTACTTC.

The count of this clone is one. For the CDR3, the DNA is TGTGCCAGCAGTGAATCACGAGCTAGCGGCCAAGAGACCCAGTACTTC. It yields the protein CASSESRASGQETQYF. The chain links TRBV6-1 to TRBJ2-5; the match to TRBD2 covers 7 bases. The V gene end was trimmed by 2 bases and the J gene end by 1 base; junction bases not matched to a gene: 7. This CDR3 comprises 16 residues. Germline CDR1 MNHNS, CDR2 SASEGT.

The chain couples TRBV19 to TRBJ2-2; 10 nucleotides line up with TRBD2. This CDR3 region has 16 residues. Looked up from germline, CDR1 is LNHDA and CDR2 is SQIVND (reference sequence). V shed 7 bases, J shed 2 bases, and the junction held 7 bases outside the gene matches. CDR3 region: CASKSGRAPNTGELFF. CDR3 DNA: TGTGCCAGTAAAAGCGGGAGGGCCCCAAACACCGGGGAGCTGTTTTTT.

This clone was observed once. The chain carries TRBV28 and TRBJ1-3; D remains ambiguous. Germline V lookup: CDR1 MDHEN, CDR2 SYDVKM. This CDR3 comprises 11 residues. V lost 8 bases, J lost 4 bases, and 6 bases lay in between. CDR3 amino acids: CASRGGNTIYF. CDR3 DNA: TGTGCCAGCCGAGGAGGAAACACCATATATTTT. Full variable domain (remainder filled in from reference TRBV28 and TRBJ1-3): DVKVTQSSRYLVKRTGEKVFLECVQDMDHENMFWYRQDPGLGLRLIYFSYDVKMKEKGDIPEGYSVSREKKERFSLILESASTNQTSMYLCASRGGNTIYFGEGSWLTVV.

This chain links TRBV6-5 with TRBJ1-1; TRBD1 matches 8 bases. The J segment lost 8 bases and the V segment lost 4 bases, leaving 6 bases of the junction unmatched. Per germline, CDR1 MNHEY and CDR2 SVGAGI. The CDR3 length is 13 residues. CDR3 nucleotide sequence: TGTGCCAGCAGTTTTACGGACAGGGCGGAAGCTTTCTTT. It codes for CASSFTDRAEAFF.

The chain joins TRBV7-3 to TRBJ2-7; TRBD2 aligns across 8 bases. Trimming removed 0 bases from V and 3 bases from J; junction bases left unmatched: 7. The CDR3 is made up of 16 amino acids. Germline loops: CDR1 SGHTA, CDR2 FQGTGA. CDR3 sequence reads: CASSLTGAGTSYEQYF. For the CDR3, the DNA is TGTGCCAGCAGCTTAACTGGGGCCGGGACTAGCTACGAGCAGTACTTC.

The CDR3 loop reads CASSFYREGRRETQYF. In DNA, the CDR3 is TGTGCCAGCAGCTTTTACAGGGAAGGACGACGAGAGACCCAGTACTTC. The chain employs TRBV7-9 and TRBJ2-5; TRBD1 is a possible D gene (6 bases). CDR1 is SEHNR, CDR2 FQNEAQ, per germline (reference sequence). V was cut by 3 bases and J by 4 bases, with 18 bases left in between. The CDR3 is 16 residues long.

The V gene is TRBV4-2, the J gene TRBJ1-4; 7 bases are a match to TRBD1. The CDR3 extends over 16 amino acids. Trimming took 0 bases from V and 4 from J; bases not matched to a gene: 5. Germline V gene lookup returns CDR1 LGHNA and CDR2 YNFKEQ. The CDR3 loop reads CASSQEGGLSNEKLFF. CDR3 nucleotides: TGTGCCAGCAGCCAAGAAGGGGGCCTCAGTAATGAAAAACTGTTTTTT.

The chain employs TRBV11-3 and TRBJ2-1, with TRBD2 matching 13 bases. The J segment lost 9 bases and the V segment lost 5 bases, leaving 7 bases of the junction unmatched. CDR3 length: 15 amino acids. The V gene's germline CDR1 is SGHNT and CDR2 YENEEA. CDR3 loop: CASSLPLAGGPEQFF. In nucleotides, the CDR3 is TGTGCCAGCAGCCTACCACTAGCGGGAGGGCCTGAGCAGTTCTTC.

The chain couples TRBV2 to TRBJ1-1; possible D gene TRBD1, 6 bases. The ends were cut back, 7 bases at V and 5 bases at J, with 17 bases in the middle. The CDR3 contains 14 residues. Germline values: CDR1 SNHLY, CDR2 FYNNEI. CDR3 region: CASNSPTTGTEAFF. The CDR3 bases are TGTGCCAGCAATAGCCCTACCACAGGGACTGAAGCTTTCTTT.

The V and J genes are TRBV11-2 and TRBJ1-1; TRBD1 aligns across 8 bases. The CDR3 is 18 amino acids. Germline V gene lookup returns CDR1 SGHAT and CDR2 FQNNGV. The J segment lost 0 bases and the V segment lost 4 bases, leaving 13 bases of the junction unmatched. The CDR3 bases are TGTGCCAGCAGCTCCCGGCCAGGGGGCCCAACCATGAACACTGAAGCTTTCTTT. Translation: CASSSRPGGPTMNTEAFF.

The V call is TRBV6-2 or TRBV6-3, the J call TRBJ2-7; TRBD2 agrees at 11 bases. The CDR3 contains 16 residues. V was clipped by 0 bases and J by 2 bases; unmatched bases: 3. The germline gives CDR1 MNHEY, CDR2 SVGEGT. In DNA, the CDR3 is TGTGCCAGCAGTTACTCGATGACTAGCGGGACCTACGAGCAGTACTTC. It specifies CASSYSMTSGTYEQYF.

J is TRBJ1-5 and V is TRBV21-1. TRBV21-1 is recorded as a pseudogene. CDR3 length equals 16 residues. The chain's CDR3 is CASSNFRRESNQPQHF. The CDR3 DNA reads TGTGCCAGCAGCAATTTTAGGCGGGAGAGCAATCAGCCCCAGCATTTT.

The CDR3, as DNA: TGTGCCAGCAGCGTAGCTACCCTGGGGGGGACTGAAGCTTTCTTT. Amino acid sequence: CASSVATLGGTEAFF. The chain has TRBV9 and TRBJ1-1; possibly TRBD1 for D (5 bases). The ends were cut back, 0 bases at V and 5 bases at J, with 14 bases in the middle. This CDR3 is 15 amino acids long. Germline assignment: CDR1 SGDLS and CDR2 YYNGEE.

The chain is built from TRBV4-2 and TRBJ1-5; D remains ambiguous. The CDR3 is 15 residues long. Germline CDR1 is LGHNA and CDR2 is YNFKEQ. Trimming removed 6 bases at V and 9 bases at J, with 21 bases between. The CDR3 nucleotides are TGTGCCAGCAGTCCTAGAATCCCTAGTCTTGGGCCCCAGCATTTT. Amino acids: CASSPRIPSLGPQHF.

V usage is TRBV5-1 and J usage is TRBJ1-2; 7 bases are shared with TRBD1. Germline assignment: CDR1 SGHRS and CDR2 YFSETQ. The CDR3 length is 15 residues. V gave up 9 bases and J gave up 4 bases; unmatched junction bases: 15. CDR3 loop: CATQALSGQAYGYTF. CDR3 DNA sequence: TGCGCCACCCAGGCCCTTAGTGGACAGGCCTATGGCTACACCTTC.

The chain is built from TRBV7-3 and TRBJ2-5, with TRBD2 as a possible D gene (5 bases). Between the trimmed V and J ends, which lost 4 bases and 7 bases, there was a span of 13 bases. Germline V gene data show CDR1 as SGHTA and CDR2 as FQGTGA. The CDR3 runs to 13 residues. CDR3 DNA: TGTGCCAGCAGCTCCGGAGCCCGGGGGACCCAGTACTTC. Protein: CASSSGARGTQYF.

J is TRBJ1-1 and V is TRBV5-5, with 9 bases aligning to TRBD1. CDR1 and CDR2 from the germline V gene are SGHKS and YYEKEE (reference sequence). The V and J ends lost 7 bases and 1 base, in that order; junction bases with no gene match: 8. This CDR3 has 15 residues. The CDR3 DNA reads TGTGCCAGCGCAGGTACGGACAGGGGGAACACTGAAGCTTTCTTT. The encoded protein is CASAGTDRGNTEAFF.

This chain joins TRBV5-1 and TRBJ1-1; maybe TRBD1 (6 bases). From germline, CDR1 is SGHRS and CDR2 YFSETQ. V shed 4 bases and J shed 5 bases, with 18 bases lying between them. The CDR3 length is 15 residues. CDR3 bases: TGCGCCAGCAGCCCTCAGGGGCCCCCGGGAACTGAAGCTTTCTTT. It yields the protein CASSPQGPPGTEAFF.

The CDR3 spells CASSQVGTGGSPLHF. The CDR3 DNA is TGTGCCAGCAGCCAAGTTGGGACAGGGGGTTCACCCCTCCACTTT. The chain is built from TRBV14 and TRBJ1-6, with TRBD1 matching over 11 bases. Germline V gives CDR1 SGHDN, CDR2 FVKESK. The trim removed 1 base at V and 9 bases at J, leaving 2 bases unmatched. The CDR3 extends over 15 amino acids.

The chain is built from TRBV14 and TRBJ1-2; TRBD1 matches 8 bases. J lost 6 bases, V lost 0 bases, and 6 bases had no gene match. Germline V gene sequence: CDR1 SGHDN, CDR2 FVKESK. This CDR3 is 15 amino acids long. CDR3 sequence: CASSQDQGAVDGYTF. In DNA form, the CDR3 reads TGTGCCAGCAGCCAAGATCAGGGGGCGGTCGATGGCTACACCTTC.

The rearrangement uses TRBV7-9 and TRBJ1-1; possibly TRBD1 for D (5 bases). Germline values: CDR1 SEHNR, CDR2 FQNEAQ (reference sequence). The CDR3 loop spans 14 amino acids. Trimming took 7 bases from V and 1 from J, leaving 13 bases between them. This CDR3 is CASTQRGENTEAFF. DNA for the CDR3: TGTGCCAGCACCCAACGGGGGGAGAACACTGAAGCTTTCTTT. The full variable domain, completed using reference TRBV7-9 and TRBJ1-1, is DTGVSQNPRHKITKRGQNVTFRCDPISEHNRLYWYRQTLGQGPEFLTYFQNEAQLEKSRLLSDRFSAERPKGSFSTLEIQRTEQGDSAMYLCASTQRGENTEAFFGQGTRLTVV.